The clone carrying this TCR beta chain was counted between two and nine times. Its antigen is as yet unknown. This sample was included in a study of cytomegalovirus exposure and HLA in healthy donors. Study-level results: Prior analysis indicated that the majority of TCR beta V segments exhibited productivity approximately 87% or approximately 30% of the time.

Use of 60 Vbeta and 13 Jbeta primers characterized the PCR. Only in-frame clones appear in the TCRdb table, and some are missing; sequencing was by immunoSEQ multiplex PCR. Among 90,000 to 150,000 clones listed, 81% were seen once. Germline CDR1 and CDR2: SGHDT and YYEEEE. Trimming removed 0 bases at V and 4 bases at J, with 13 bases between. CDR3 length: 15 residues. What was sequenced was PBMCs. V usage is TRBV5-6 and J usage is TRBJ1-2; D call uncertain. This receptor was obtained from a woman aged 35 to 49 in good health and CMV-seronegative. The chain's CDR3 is CASSLGEGLGYGYTF. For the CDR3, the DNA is TGTGCCAGCAGCTTGGGAGAGGGCCTCGGCTATGGCTACACCTTC.